This T cell receptor (beta chain) was documented in a study of long-term antiretroviral therapy in people with HIV. Overall study context: It was about a decade after the earliest samples that the 2015 immediate-ART recommendation appeared. General observations from the study: Diversity rose after ART but stayed below transplant donor controls. Controls had broader CDR3 length ranges than HIV repertoires did.

Post-ART PBMC samples numbered at least two per donor, and pre-ART ones at least one. There are 14 residues in the CDR3. Germline lookup yields CDR1 SEHNR and CDR2 FQNEAQ (reference sequence). V gave up 7 bases and J gave up 8 bases, with 18 bases separating them. A note on this clone: Antigen unknown.

Version v3.0 of the immunoSEQ assay ran at survey level. Clones were read by immunoSEQ multiplex PCR, and TCRdb kept only the in-frame ones, dropping some. Here the sample spans around 23,000 clones, 65% to 90% being singletons. This TCR derives from a woman aged 18-30 years with HIV. The chain combines TRBV7-9 with TRBJ2-1; D not resolved. This specimen was unsorted PBMCs, taken at the start of antiretroviral therapy, before treatment. The CDR3 is CASTPRKSVHEQFF. CDR3 nucleotides: TGTGCCAGCACCCCCCGTAAGAGTGTCCATGAGCAGTTCTTC.